Listed below are T cell receptor beta chains from one sample, sequenced in a study of shared clonotypes between healthy human individuals. Measured with immunoSEQ multiplex PCR; TCRdb has only the in-frame clones, and not every one. The table includes approximately 810,000 clones, roughly 92% detected once. Sequenced material: naive CD8+ T cells sorted from blood. Receptors originate from a man in his thirties or forties in good health. CDR3s include the opening cysteine and the closing phenylalanine or tryptophan. For some rows the clone size is stated as once, few or many, or as a class when expanded; others skip it.

. | TRBJ2-3 | TRBV4-3 | CASSQGSTGYTDTQYF
. | TRBJ2-3 | TRBV9 | CASSVTGLAGSDTQYF
. | TRBJ2-7 | TRBV21-1 | CASSKARETSGSGEQYF
. | TRBJ2-7 | TRBV28 | CASSSGTGPYEQYF
. | TRBJ2-1 | TRBV7-6 | CASSLAVMGASSYNEQFF
. | TRBJ1-5 | TRBV7-8 | CASSPPGTANQPQHF
few | TRBJ2-5 | TRBV9 | CASSVVIGGDRLGTQYF
. | TRBJ2-7 | TRBV19 | CASSPRVENYEQYF
once | TRBJ2-7 | TRBV5-1 | CASSSNYEQYF
. | TRBJ2-3 | TRBV14 | CASSHLQDSTDTQYF
. | TRBJ2-3 | TRBV4-1 | CASSFTPAVSTDTQYF
few | TRBJ2-1 | TRBV7-6 | CASSSRQGVDEQFF
once | TRBJ2-1 | TRBV6-5 | CASSLPGGNEQFF
. | TRBJ1-2 | TRBV7-9 | CASSPVTGDYGYTF
many | TRBJ2-7 | TRBV18 | CASSPDSILDRRYEQYF
. | TRBJ2-2 | TRBV13 | CASSPQNTGELFF
. | TRBJ2-2 | TRBV7-9 | CASSLGIQFQETGELFF
. | TRBJ2-1 | TRBV5-5 | CASSLLVSGVYNEQFF
. | TRBJ1-1 | TRBV9 | CASSLQGQANTEAFF
. | TRBJ2-5 | TRBV7-6 | CASSSTTGTLQETQYF
. | TRBJ2-1 | TRBV7-8 | CASSPGGRVNEQFF
. | TRBJ2-3 | TRBV7-2 | CASTLEGDSKDTQYF
. | TRBJ2-7 | TRBV7-2 | CASSLHDSSAYEQYF